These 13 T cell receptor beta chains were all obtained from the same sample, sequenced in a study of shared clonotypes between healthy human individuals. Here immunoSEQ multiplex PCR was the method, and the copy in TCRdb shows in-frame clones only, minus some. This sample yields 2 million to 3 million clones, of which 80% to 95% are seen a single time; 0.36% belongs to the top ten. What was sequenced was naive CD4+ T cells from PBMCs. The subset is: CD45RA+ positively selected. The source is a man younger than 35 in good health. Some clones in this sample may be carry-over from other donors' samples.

The DNA of the CDR3 is TGCAGCGCTGGAGGTGGAGATACGCAGTATTTT. Residues: CSAGGGDTQYF. The gene calls are TRBV29-1 and TRBJ2-3; TRBD2 is a possible D gene (5 bases). Deletions cut 7 bases from V and 5 bases from J, with 10 bases between. Germline V gene sequence: CDR1 SQVTM, CDR2 ANQGSEA. This CDR3 contains 11 residues.

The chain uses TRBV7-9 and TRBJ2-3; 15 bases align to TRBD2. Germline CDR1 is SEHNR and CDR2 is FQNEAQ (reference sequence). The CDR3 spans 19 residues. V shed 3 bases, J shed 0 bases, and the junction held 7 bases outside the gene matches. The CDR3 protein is CASSFRRTSGRESTDTQYF. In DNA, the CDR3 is TGTGCCAGCAGCTTCCGCAGGACTAGCGGGAGGGAGAGCACAGATACGCAGTATTTT.

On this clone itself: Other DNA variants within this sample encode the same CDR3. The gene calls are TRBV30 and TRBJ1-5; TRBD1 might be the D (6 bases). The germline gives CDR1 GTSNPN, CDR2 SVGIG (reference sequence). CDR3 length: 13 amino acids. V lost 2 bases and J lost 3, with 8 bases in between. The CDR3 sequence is CAWSHRDNQPQHF. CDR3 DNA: TGTGCCTGGAGTCACAGGGACAATCAGCCCCAGCATTTT.

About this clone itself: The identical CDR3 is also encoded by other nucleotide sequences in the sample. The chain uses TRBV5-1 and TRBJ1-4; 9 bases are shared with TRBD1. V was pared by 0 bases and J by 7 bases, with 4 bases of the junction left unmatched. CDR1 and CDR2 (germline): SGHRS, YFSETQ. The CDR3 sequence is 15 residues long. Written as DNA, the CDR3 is TGCGCCAGCAGCTTGGCGGGACAGGGTGGTGAAAAACTGTTTTTT. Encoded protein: CASSLAGQGGEKLFF.

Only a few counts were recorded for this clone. The CDR3 DNA is TGTGCCAGCAGCTCGGGACAGCGGTCGGGAGCTTTCTTT. As protein: CASSSGQRSGAFF. This sequence joins TRBV6-5 and TRBJ1-1, with TRBD1 matching over 7 bases. V trimming: 6 bases; J trimming: 10 bases; junction bases outside the gene matches: 11. CDR3 length: 13 amino acids. The germline CDR1 and CDR2 sequences are MNHEY and SVGAGI.

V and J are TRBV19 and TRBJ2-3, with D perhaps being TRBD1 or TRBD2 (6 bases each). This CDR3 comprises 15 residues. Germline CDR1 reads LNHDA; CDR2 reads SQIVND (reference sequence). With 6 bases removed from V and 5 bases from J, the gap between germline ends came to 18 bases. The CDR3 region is CASRPGGGPQDTQYF. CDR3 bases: TGTGCCAGTAGACCCGGTGGGGGGCCTCAAGATACGCAGTATTTT. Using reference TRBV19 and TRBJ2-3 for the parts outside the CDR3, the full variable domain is DGGITQSPKYLFRKEGQNVTLSCEQNLNHDAMYWYRQDPGQGLRLIYYSQIVNDFQKGDIAEGYSVSREKKESFPLTVTSAQKNPTAFYLCASRPGGGPQDTQYFGPGTRLTVL.

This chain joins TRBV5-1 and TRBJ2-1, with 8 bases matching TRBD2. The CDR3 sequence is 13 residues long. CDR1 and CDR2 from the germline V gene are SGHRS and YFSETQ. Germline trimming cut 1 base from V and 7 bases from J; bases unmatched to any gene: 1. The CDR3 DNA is TGCGCCAGCAGCTTGAGCGGGAGTAATGAGCAGTTCTTC. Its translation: CASSLSGSNEQFF.

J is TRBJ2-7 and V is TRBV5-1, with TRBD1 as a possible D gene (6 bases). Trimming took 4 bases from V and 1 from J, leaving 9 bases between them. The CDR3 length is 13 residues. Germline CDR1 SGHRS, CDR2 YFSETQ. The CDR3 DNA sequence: TGCGCCAGCAGCATAGGACAGTCCTACGAGCAGTACTTC. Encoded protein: CASSIGQSYEQYF.

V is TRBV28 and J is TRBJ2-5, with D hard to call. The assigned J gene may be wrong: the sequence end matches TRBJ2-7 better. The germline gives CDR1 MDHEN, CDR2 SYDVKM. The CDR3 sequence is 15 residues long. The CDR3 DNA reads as TGTGCCAGCCACTCCGCCGGCACAGCCTCCTACGAGCAGTACTTC. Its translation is CASHSAGTASYEQYF.

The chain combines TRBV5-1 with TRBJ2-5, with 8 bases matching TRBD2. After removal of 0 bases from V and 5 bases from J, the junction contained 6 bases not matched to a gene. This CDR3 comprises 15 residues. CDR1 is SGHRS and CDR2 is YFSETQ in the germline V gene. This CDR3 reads CASSLAGTSRETQYF. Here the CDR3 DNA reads TGCGCCAGCAGCTTGGCTGGGACTAGTAGGGAGACCCAGTACTTC.

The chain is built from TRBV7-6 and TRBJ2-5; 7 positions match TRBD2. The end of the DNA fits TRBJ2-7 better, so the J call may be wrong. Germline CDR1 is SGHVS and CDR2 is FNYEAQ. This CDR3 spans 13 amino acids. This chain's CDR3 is CASSLARGTEQYF. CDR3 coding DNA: TGTGCCAGCAGCTTAGCGCGGGGGACCGAGCAGTACTTC.

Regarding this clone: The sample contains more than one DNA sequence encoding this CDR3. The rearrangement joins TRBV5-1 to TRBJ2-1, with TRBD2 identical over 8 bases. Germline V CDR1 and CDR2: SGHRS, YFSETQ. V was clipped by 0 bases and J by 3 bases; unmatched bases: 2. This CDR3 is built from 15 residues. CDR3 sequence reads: CASSLETSGYNEQFF. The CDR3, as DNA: TGCGCCAGCAGCTTGGAAACTAGCGGCTACAATGAGCAGTTCTTC.

CDR3 region: CASGTGGQYF. DNA for the CDR3: TGTGCCAGCGGGACAGGGGGGCAGTACTTC. The chain has TRBV28 and TRBJ2-7, with 11 bases lining up with TRBD1. Germline loops: CDR1 MDHEN, CDR2 SYDVKM. J lost 9 bases, V lost 8 bases, and 0 bases had no gene match. The CDR3 contains 10 residues.